This T cell receptor (beta chain) was sequenced during a study of blood T cells in healthy people across ages. Study details: Per two T cells, about one barcoded beta molecule was captured through template switching.

A remark on this clonotype: Its specificity is not known.

Study outcomes and limitations: Per million T cells, TCR beta diversity dropped roughly linearly as age increased.

Germline CDR1 is SGHDN and CDR2 is FVKESK. The CDR3 has 16 amino acids. J gave up 5 bases and V 5 bases, and 12 bases lay outside the gene matches. Using a J-beta primer mix together with a sample-barcoded 5' primer, a second PCR was run for about 7 to 12 cycles. Each CDR3 protein gets one entry after TCRdb re-called the 5' RACE reads with MiXCR. The sample includes 1.2 million to 1.5 million distinct CDR3 sequences, roughly 60% of them seen just once. The rearrangement joins TRBV14 to TRBJ2-5, with 9 positions matching TRBD1. This sequence originates from a man younger than 35 in good health. The sequencing input was blood. CDR3 residues: CASSDVTGTGWETQYF. The CDR3 region has the DNA TGTGCCAGCAGCGACGTTACCGGGACAGGGTGGGAGACCCAGTACTTC.